The 25 T cell receptor beta chains presented below share a single source sample, sequenced in a study of T-cell reconstitution after alpha-beta-depleted transplantation in children. Unique molecular identifiers featured in how the TCRbeta library was prepared. Each CDR3 protein is one row after TCRdb ran MiXCR on the PCR reads. Altogether 230,000 or so distinct CDR3 sequences are present, more than 7.5% being singletons, with the ten largest covering approximately 4.7%. The specimen was PBMCs from the stem cell graft donor, collected from the stem cell graft. Receptor source: a human donor who donated a stem cell graft to a child with SCID.

This clonotype has ten or more counts. The CDR3 loop is CASSFMGTEAFF. For the CDR3, the DNA is TGCGCCAGCAGCTTCATGGGCACTGAAGCTTTCTTT. J is TRBJ1-1 and V is TRBV5-1; unclear D gene. Germline V lookup: CDR1 SGHRS, CDR2 YFSETQ. This CDR3 has 12 amino acids. The V end was cut by 2 bases, the J end by 4 bases, with 6 bases between.

In this sample, this clonotype turned up many times. This chain links TRBV7-2 with TRBJ2-6, with no clear D. V lost 7 bases and J lost 1, with 8 bases in between. The germline CDR1 and CDR2 sequences are SGHTA and FQGNSA. CDR3 length: 14 amino acids. The CDR3 bases are TGTGCCAGCACCATACCGTCTGGGGCCAACGTCCTGACTTTC. Protein sequence: CASTIPSGANVLTF.

This clonotype was counted ten times or more. The chain joins TRBV5-6 to TRBJ1-2; D unresolved. Deletions cut 1 base from V and 4 bases from J, with 14 bases between. This CDR3 comprises 15 residues. Germline V lookup: CDR1 SGHDT, CDR2 YYEEEE. The CDR3 DNA follows: TGTGCCAGCAGCTTGTATAGCGGACTCAGCTATGGCTACACCTTC. Translated: CASSLYSGLSYGYTF.

In regard to this clonotype: This may arise from a read error, as a much more abundant clone is one base away. CDR3 in DNA: TGCTGTGCTAGAGGTTGGAGGAGCGGGTACCAAGAGACCCAGTACTTC. This sequence encodes CCARGWRSGYQETQYF. The V gene is TRBV20-1, the J gene TRBJ2-5; tentative D call: TRBD2 (6 bases). This CDR3 has 16 amino acids. Germline CDR1 and CDR2: DFQATT and SNEGSKA (reference sequence).

In this sample, this clonotype turned up many times. V and J are TRBV7-2 and TRBJ2-3; D may be TRBD1 or TRBD2 (5 bases each). The germline V gene has CDR1 SGHTA and CDR2 FQGNSA. This CDR3 contains 16 residues. V was pared by 1 base and J by 5 bases, with 16 bases between. CDR3 sequence reads: CASSLGGWGLGDTQYF. The CDR3 nucleotides are TGTGCCAGCAGCTTAGGGGGATGGGGGTTAGGAGATACGCAGTATTTT.

This clonotype turned up a few times. A clone one base away is much larger, so this may be a read error. The V call is TRBV3-1, the J call TRBJ2-3; tentative D call: TRBD2 (6 bases). Germline loops: CDR1 LGHDT, CDR2 YNNKEL (reference sequence). The CDR3 totals 18 residues. The CDR3 protein is CTSSSGTSFPPSTDTQYF. CDR3 coding DNA: TGTACCAGCAGTTCAGGAACTAGCTTCCCCCCTAGCACAGATACGCAGTATTTT.

In this sample, this clonotype turned up many times. The CDR3, as DNA: TGTGCCAGCAGCCCAAGAATTAGCGGGGCTATCTACAATGAGCAGTTCTTC. The encoded protein is CASSPRISGAIYNEQFF. J is TRBJ2-1 and V is TRBV7-9; TRBD2 aligns across 8 bases. Germline V gene data show CDR1 as SEHNR and CDR2 as FQNEAQ (reference sequence). The ends lost 5 bases at V and 3 bases at J; junction bases unmatched: 12. The CDR3 spans 17 residues. Combining the CDR3 with reference TRBV7-9 and TRBJ2-1 gives the whole variable domain DTGVSQNPRHKITKRGQNVTFRCDPISEHNRLYWYRQTLGQGPEFLTYFQNEAQLEKSRLLSDRFSAERPKGSFSTLEIQRTEQGDSAMYLCASSPRISGAIYNEQFFGPGTRLTVL.

This clonotype was observed many times. This chain connects TRBV19 to TRBJ1-2, with a possible D match to TRBD1 (5 bases). With 6 bases removed from V and 5 bases from J, the gap between germline ends came to 10 bases. In germline, CDR1 is LNHDA, CDR2 SQIVND (reference sequence). There are 12 residues in the CDR3. CDR3 sequence (DNA): TGTGCCAGTAGGACAGCTCGTTATGGCTACACCTTC. Translation: CASRTARYGYTF.

The table lists this clonotype with a few counts. This chain uses TRBV18 with TRBJ1-3; TRBD1 agrees at 8 bases. The CDR3 length is 16 residues. Germline V gene lookup returns CDR1 KGHSH and CDR2 LQKENI. Trimming took 2 bases from V and 2 from J; bases not matched to a gene: 5. DNA of the CDR3: TGTGCCAGCTCACCAGGACAGGGAGCAGCTGGAAACACCATATATTTT. Protein sequence: CASSPGQGAAGNTIYF.

V usage is TRBV10-2 and J usage is TRBJ1-2; D gene uncertain. The germline V gene encodes CDR1 WSHSY and CDR2 SAAADI. V was shortened by 5 bases and J by 0 bases, with 13 bases between the two germline ends. The CDR3 runs to 15 residues. This CDR3 is CASSPSGYTNYGYTF. The CDR3 DNA is TGCGCCAGCAGTCCCAGTGGATACACTAACTATGGCTACACCTTC.

This clonotype was observed at least ten times. The rearrangement uses TRBV4-2 and TRBJ2-7, with D possibly matching TRBD2 (7 bases). V lost 0 bases and J lost 3, with 21 bases in between. The CDR3 loop spans 18 amino acids. Germline V gives CDR1 LGHNA, CDR2 YNFKEQ. CDR3 loop: CASSQEGGVLWPNYEQYF. For the CDR3, the DNA is TGTGCCAGCAGCCAAGAAGGGGGGGTCCTTTGGCCAAACTACGAGCAGTACTTC.

This clonotype has ten or more counts. The rearrangement joins TRBV7-9 to TRBJ2-1; 10 bases map to TRBD1. CDR3 length: 17 residues. V lost 5 bases and J lost 3; bases outside the gene matches: 10. Germline V gene data show CDR1 as SEHNR and CDR2 as FQNEAQ (reference sequence). CDR3: CASSVTRDRGLYNEQFF. Here the CDR3 DNA reads TGTGCCAGCAGCGTAACCCGGGACAGGGGCCTCTACAATGAGCAGTTCTTC.

This clonotype was counted many times. The chain uses TRBV19 and TRBJ2-1; 9 nucleotides line up with TRBD1. The J segment lost 7 bases and the V segment lost 3 bases, leaving 10 bases of the junction unmatched. The CDR3 has 16 residues. Germline CDR1 and CDR2: LNHDA and SQIVND (reference sequence). The CDR3 sequence is CASSIFRDRAKNEQFF. CDR3 nucleotides: TGTGCCAGTAGTATCTTCCGGGACAGGGCTAAAAATGAGCAGTTCTTC.

This clonotype was counted at least ten times. This chain connects TRBV5-8 to TRBJ2-4; unclear D gene. CDR1 is SGHTS and CDR2 is YDEGEE in the germline V gene. The CDR3 has 12 residues. The V and J ends lost 4 bases and 2 bases respectively, with 4 bases between them. As DNA, the CDR3 is TGTGCCAGCAGCGGACCCAAAAACATTCAGTACTTC. This translates into CASSGPKNIQYF.

Only one count was recorded for this clonotype. The chain has TRBV13 and TRBJ1-4; no reliable D call. The CDR3 extends over 14 amino acids. V lost 4 bases to trimming and J lost 0 bases, with 6 bases between them. Germline V lookup: CDR1 PRHDT, CDR2 FYEKMQ (reference sequence). Here the CDR3 DNA reads TGTGCCAGCAGCTCTGAAGCAACTAATGAAAAACTGTTTTTT. Its translation is CASSSEATNEKLFF.

Concerning this clonotype itself: This may be a read error, as it is one base from a much larger clone. CDR3 amino acids: CAGSLVGGYEQFF. The DNA for the CDR3 is TGCGCCGGCAGCTTGGTTGGGGGGTATGAGCAGTTCTTC. The J gene is TRBJ2-1, the V gene TRBV5-1, with D possibly TRBD2 on 6 matching bases. This CDR3 is 13 amino acids long. Germline lookup yields CDR1 SGHRS and CDR2 YFSETQ.

This clonotype has just a few counts. This chain links TRBV4-1 with TRBJ2-3; D gene unclear. This CDR3 is 14 amino acids long. The ends were cut back, 2 bases at V and 1 base at J, with 7 bases in the middle. The V gene's germline CDR1 is MGHRA and CDR2 YSYEKL. DNA for the CDR3: TGCGCCAGCAGCCAAAGGCTGGGCACAGATACGCAGTATTTT. It translates to CASSQRLGTDTQYF.

This clonotype was seen ten or more times. The CDR3 loop reads CAISFLSSGTGTNYGYTF. In nucleotides, the CDR3 is TGTGCCATCAGTTTTCTTTCTTCCGGGACAGGGACTAACTATGGCTACACCTTC. This rearrangement joins TRBV10-3 to TRBJ1-2; TRBD1 matches 9 bases. Germline-derived CDR1 and CDR2 are ENHRY and SYGVKD. The CDR3 length is 18 residues. Trimming at V came to 5 bases and at J to 0 bases, leaving 13 bases not matched to a gene.

In this sample, this clonotype turned up many times. V and J are TRBV9 and TRBJ2-3, with TRBD1 matching over 10 bases. Looked up from germline, CDR1 is SGDLS and CDR2 is YYNGEE. J gave up 0 bases and V 0 bases, and 4 bases lay outside the gene matches. The CDR3 is made up of 17 amino acids. CDR3: CASSVVSGQGSTDTQYF. The DNA for the CDR3 is TGTGCCAGCAGCGTAGTATCGGGACAGGGGAGCACAGATACGCAGTATTTT.

This clonotype was counted at least ten times. The genes are TRBV5-1 and TRBJ2-1; TRBD2 matches 9 bases. The germline V gene has CDR1 SGHRS and CDR2 YFSETQ. Trimming at V came to 1 base and at J to 8 bases, leaving 13 bases not matched to a gene. This CDR3 spans 17 amino acids. DNA for the CDR3: TGCGCCAGCAGCTTGTTTCTAGCGGGGCCCTTTCTCGATGAGCAGTTCTTC. Translated, it gives CASSLFLAGPFLDEQFF.

This clonotype has a count of ten or more. The V call is TRBV5-1, the J call TRBJ2-5; TRBD2 agrees at 8 bases. The CDR3 has 15 amino acids. V lost 4 bases, J lost 3 bases, and 8 bases stayed unmatched. CDR1 is SGHRS and CDR2 is YFSETQ in the germline V gene. In nucleotides, the CDR3 is TGCGCCAGCAGCAGTAGCGGGGTTTCCGAAGAGACCCAGTACTTC. Its protein is CASSSSGVSEETQYF.

J is TRBJ2-3 and V is TRBV9; 9 positions agree with TRBD2. The CDR3 length is 15 residues. Trimming cost V 3 bases and J 2 bases; bases outside gene matches: 4. Germline V gene lookup returns CDR1 SGDLS and CDR2 YYNGEE. CDR3 sequence (DNA): TGTGCCAGCAGCGAGACTAGCGGAGCCACAGATACGCAGTATTTT. It codes for CASSETSGATDTQYF.

This clonotype was seen repeatedly, ten times or more. The J gene is TRBJ2-3, the V gene TRBV20-1, with D unclear. This CDR3 has 15 residues. Deletions cut 6 bases from V and 2 bases from J, with 18 bases between. Germline V gene sequence: CDR1 DFQATT, CDR2 SNEGSKA (reference sequence). The CDR3 sequence is CSAHFDGRFTDTQYF. DNA of the CDR3: TGCAGTGCCCATTTCGACGGGCGGTTCACAGATACGCAGTATTTT.

This clonotype was observed at least ten times. The J gene is TRBJ1-1, the V gene TRBV11-2, with 8 positions matching TRBD1. Germline V gives CDR1 SGHAT, CDR2 FQNNGV. V lost 3 bases, J lost 4 bases, and 4 bases stayed unmatched. The CDR3 sequence is 14 residues long. CDR3 sequence reads: CASSFGQGATEAFF. The CDR3 region has the DNA TGTGCCAGCAGCTTCGGACAGGGTGCCACTGAAGCTTTCTTT.

In this sample, this clonotype turned up a few times. J is TRBJ2-1 and V is TRBV19, with a possible D match to TRBD2 (6 bases). Trimming removed 3 bases from V and 7 bases from J, with 16 bases in between. There are 15 residues in the CDR3. Germline CDR1 reads LNHDA; CDR2 reads SQIVND (reference sequence). CDR3 residues: CASSMGTSGGNEQFF. The DNA of the CDR3 is TGTGCCAGTAGTATGGGGACCTCAGGAGGGAATGAGCAGTTCTTC.